This entry features one TCR beta chain sequence. Its antigen is unknown. Newly diagnosed patients aged 18 to 65 had hyperthyroidism of under 2 months' duration. The V gene lost 4 bases and the J gene lost 3 bases, with 7 bases spanning the gap. Germline V gene sequence: CDR1 SGHRS, CDR2 YFSETQ. The CDR3 consists of 12 residues. There were TCR beta CDR3 regions amplified from RNA transcripts. HTBI primers drove first-round RT-PCR of the TCR CDR3. Via MiXCR, TCRdb re-called the multiplex PCR reads, giving one row per CDR3 protein. The repertoire holds about 46,000 distinct CDR3 sequences, with about 52% as singletons. This sample was included in a study of T cells in Graves' hyperthyroidism and ophthalmopathy. Study outcomes and limitations: It was a median approximately six months before onset that the model predicted ophthalmopathy. Ophthalmopathy was told apart from stable hyperthyroidism by a 13 V-J model. Appearing also in blood were most of the thyroid clonotypes expanded above 0.001.

Sequencing was done on a sample of peripheral blood or thyroid tissue (not recorded which). The chain employs TRBV5-1 and TRBJ1-2; no reliable D call. The receptor comes from a woman aged 45-65 years with Graves' hyperthyroidism. The CDR3 sequence is CASSIGHYGYTF. The CDR3 nucleotides read TGCGCCAGCAGCATAGGACACTATGGCTACACCTTC.